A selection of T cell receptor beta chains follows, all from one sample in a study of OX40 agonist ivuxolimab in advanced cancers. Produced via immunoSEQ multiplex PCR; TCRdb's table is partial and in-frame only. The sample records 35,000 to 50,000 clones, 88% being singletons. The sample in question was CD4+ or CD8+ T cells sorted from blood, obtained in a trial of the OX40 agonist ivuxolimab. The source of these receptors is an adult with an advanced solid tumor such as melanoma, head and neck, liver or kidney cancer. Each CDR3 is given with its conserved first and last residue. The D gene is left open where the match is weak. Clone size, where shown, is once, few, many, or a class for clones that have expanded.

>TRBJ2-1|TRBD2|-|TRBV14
CASSQATGLAGGWHEQFF
TGTGCCAGCAGCCAAGCCACCGGACTAGCGGGAGGGTGGCATGAGCAGTTCTTC
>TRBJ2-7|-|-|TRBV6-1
CASSNTGYEQYF
TGTGCCAGCAGTAACACAGGGTACGAGCAGTACTTC
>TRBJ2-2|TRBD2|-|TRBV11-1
CASSSPSGRPSTGELFF
TGTGCCAGCAGCTCTCCTAGCGGGAGGCCCTCCACCGGGGAGCTGTTTTTT
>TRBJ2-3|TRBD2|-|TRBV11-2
CASSKWDSGSTDTQYF
TGTGCCAGCAGCAAGTGGGATAGCGGGAGCACAGATACGCAGTATTTT
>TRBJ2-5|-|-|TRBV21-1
CASSIGRVARGDQETQYF
TGTGCCAGCAGCATCGGAAGAGTAGCGAGAGGGGACCAAGAGACCCAGTACTTC
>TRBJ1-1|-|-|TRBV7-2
CASSPTVSDTEAFF
TGTGCCAGCAGCCCGACAGTCTCGGACACTGAAGCTTTCTTT
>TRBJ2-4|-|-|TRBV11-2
CASSPNRDTNIQYF
TGTGCCAGCAGCCCGAACCGGGACACAAACATTCAGTACTTC
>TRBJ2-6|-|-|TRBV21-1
CASSKGGAGANVLTF
TGTGCCAGCAGCAAAGGGGGCGCTGGGGCCAACGTCCTGACTTTC
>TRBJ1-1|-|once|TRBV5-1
CASSLEGGYTEAFF
TGCGCCAGCAGCTTGGAAGGGGGGTACACTGAAGCTTTCTTT
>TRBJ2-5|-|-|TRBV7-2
CASSLSPGRGSQYF
TGTGCCAGCAGCTTATCCCCAGGTAGGGGAAGCCAGTACTTC
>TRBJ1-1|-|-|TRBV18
CASSPLRENTEAFF
TGTGCCAGCTCACCCCTCAGGGAGAACACTGAAGCTTTCTTT
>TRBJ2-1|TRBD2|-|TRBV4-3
CASSHLRGDEQFF
TGCGCCAGCAGCCACCTTCGGGGGGATGAGCAGTTCTTC
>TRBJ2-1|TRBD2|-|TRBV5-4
CASSLSPSGSYEQFF
TGTGCCAGCAGCTTGTCCCCTAGCGGGAGTTATGAGCAGTTCTTC
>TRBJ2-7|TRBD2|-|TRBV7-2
CASSLDTGGSTYEQYF
TGTGCCAGCAGCTTAGACACGGGGGGGTCGACCTACGAGCAGTACTTC
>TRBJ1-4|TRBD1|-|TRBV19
CASSPATGRREKLFF
TGTGCCAGTAGCCCGGCGACAGGGAGGCGAGAAAAACTGTTTTTT
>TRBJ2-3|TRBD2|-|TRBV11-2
CASSLASLRDYPTDTQYF
TGTGCCAGCAGCTTAGCGAGCCTCCGGGACTATCCCACAGATACGCAGTATTTT
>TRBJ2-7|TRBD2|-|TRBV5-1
CASSLGLREDYEQYF
TGCGCCAGCAGCTTGGGTTTGCGGGAGGACTACGAGCAGTACTTC
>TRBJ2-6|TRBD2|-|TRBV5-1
CASSFPPGLAASGANVLTF
TGCGCCAGCAGCTTCCCCCCGGGACTAGCGGCTTCTGGGGCCAACGTCCTGACTTTC
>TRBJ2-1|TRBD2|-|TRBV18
CASSAVAGAHSYNEQFF
TGTGCCAGCTCCGCGGTAGCGGGAGCTCACTCCTACAATGAGCAGTTCTTC
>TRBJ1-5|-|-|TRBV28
CASSSYFQEESNQPQHF
TGTGCCAGCAGTTCATACTTTCAGGAGGAGAGCAATCAGCCCCAGCATTTT
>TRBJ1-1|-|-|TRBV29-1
CSVEERQPHTEAFF
TGCAGCGTTGAGGAGAGACAGCCCCACACTGAAGCTTTCTTT
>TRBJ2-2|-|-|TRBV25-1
CASGGFGELFF
TGTGCCAGCGGGGGATTCGGGGAGCTGTTTTTT
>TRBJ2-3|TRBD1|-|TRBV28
CASSLRQGADTQYF
TGTGCCAGCAGTCTCCGACAGGGTGCAGATACGCAGTATTTT
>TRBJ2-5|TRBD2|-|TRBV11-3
CASSLGTRNLKETQYF
TGTGCCAGCAGCCTGGGGACTAGGAATTTGAAGGAGACCCAGTACTTC
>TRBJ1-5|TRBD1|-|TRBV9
CASSAGTGGNNQPQHF
TGTGCCAGCAGCGCCGGGACAGGGGGCAACAATCAGCCCCAGCATTTT
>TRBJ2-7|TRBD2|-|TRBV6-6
CASSYPGLAYEQYF
TGTGCCAGCAGTTATCCAGGACTAGCTTACGAGCAGTACTTC
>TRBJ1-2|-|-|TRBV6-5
CASSPFGRTNYGYTF
TGTGCCAGCAGCCCGTTCGGCCGGACTAACTATGGCTACACCTTC
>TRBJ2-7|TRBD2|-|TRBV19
CASSPKLAGGGYEQYF
TGTGCCAGTAGTCCGAAACTAGCGGGGGGCGGCTACGAGCAGTACTTC
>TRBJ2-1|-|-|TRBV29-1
CSVRLPEQFF
TGCAGCGTCCGCCTTCCCGAGCAGTTCTTC
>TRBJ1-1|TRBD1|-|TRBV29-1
CSGGDRETEAFF
TGCAGCGGCGGAGACAGGGAGACTGAAGCTTTCTTT
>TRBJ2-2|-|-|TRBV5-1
CASSLGQEYTGELFF
TGCGCCAGCAGCTTGGGACAGGAGTACACCGGGGAGCTGTTTTTT
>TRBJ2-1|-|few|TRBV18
CASSPRLVDEQFF
TGTGCCAGCTCACCACGGTTGGTGGATGAGCAGTTCTTC
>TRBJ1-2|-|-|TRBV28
CASSYDTPDGYTF
TGTGCCAGCAGTTACGACACTCCGGATGGCTACACCTTC
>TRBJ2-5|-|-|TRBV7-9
CASSFVGTGMGTQYF
TGTGCCAGCAGCTTCGTAGGCACGGGGATGGGGACCCAGTACTTC
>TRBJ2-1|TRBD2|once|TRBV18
CASSPKTSGNNEQFF
TGTGCCAGCTCACCCAAGACTAGCGGAAACAATGAGCAGTTCTTC